These 11 T cell receptor beta chains originate from one sample sequenced in a study of cytomegalovirus exposure and HLA in healthy donors. The PCR made use of 60 Vbeta and 13 Jbeta primers. Clones were read by immunoSEQ multiplex PCR, and TCRdb kept only the in-frame ones, dropping some. The table lists over 150,000 clones, 77% of them singletons, with 3.7% in the top ten. Sequenced material: PBMCs. The receptors derive from a woman aged 60 to 75 in good health and CMV-seropositive.

This chain uses TRBV20-1 with TRBJ2-1, with no clear D. V was cut by 5 bases and J by 3 bases, with 5 bases left in between. The CDR3 runs to 11 residues. Germline CDR1 reads DFQATT; CDR2 reads SNEGSKA (reference sequence). The CDR3 nucleotides read TGCAGTGCTCAAAACTACAATGAGCAGTTCTTC. Protein: CSAQNYNEQFF.

The chain employs TRBV19 and TRBJ2-5; TRBD1 matches 8 bases. V lost 5 bases, J lost 11 bases, and 16 bases stayed unmatched. This CDR3 comprises 15 residues. Germline values: CDR1 LNHDA, CDR2 SQIVND (reference sequence). CDR3 DNA: TGTGCCAGTAGTTCTTCAGGGGGCCCCACCTTTAGGCAGTACTTC. Protein sequence: CASSSSGGPTFRQYF.

The V and J genes are TRBV28 and TRBJ1-5; D possibly corresponds to TRBD1 (5 bases). Between the trimmed V and J ends, which lost 5 bases and 11 bases, there was a span of 19 bases. Germline loops: CDR1 MDHEN, CDR2 SYDVKM. The CDR3 totals 14 residues. The CDR3 DNA reads as TGTGCCAGCAGTGCGGGACTCCTGACCGGGGCCCAGCATTTT. This sequence encodes CASSAGLLTGAQHF. Drawing the rest from reference TRBV28 and TRBJ1-5, the complete variable domain is DVKVTQSSRYLVKRTGEKVFLECVQDMDHENMFWYRQDPGLGLRLIYFSYDVKMKEKGDIPEGYSVSREKKERFSLILESASTNQTSMYLCASSAGLLTGAQHFGDGTRLSIL.

This chain uses TRBV4-2 with TRBJ2-1, with 9 positions matching TRBD1. The CDR3 length is 16 residues. Germline values: CDR1 LGHNA, CDR2 YNFKEQ. The V segment lost 5 bases and the J segment 5 bases; nucleotides outside the gene matches: 10. CDR3 sequence (DNA): TGTGCCAGCAGCAGCCTCGGACAGGGGCTGGACAATGAGCAGTTCTTC. The encoded protein is CASSSLGQGLDNEQFF.

This sequence joins TRBV5-1 and TRBJ2-1; D not resolved. V lost 4 bases to trimming and J lost 0 bases, with 2 bases between them. CDR1 is SGHRS, CDR2 YFSETQ, per germline. The CDR3 totals 12 residues. The CDR3 protein is CASSHSYNEQFF. The CDR3 bases are TGCGCCAGCAGCCACTCCTACAATGAGCAGTTCTTC.

The CDR3 nucleotides read TGTGCCAGCAGTTCAGAAACACGAGCTTTCTTT. Its translation is CASSSETRAFF. This sequence joins TRBV6-1 and TRBJ1-1; no definite D call. CDR1 is MNHNS, CDR2 SASEGT, per germline. The CDR3 is 11 amino acids. Trimming left V 5 bases short and J 10 bases short, with 11 bases between.

V and J are TRBV5-1 and TRBJ1-2, with a tentative D call TRBD1 (6 bases). The germline CDR1 and CDR2 sequences are SGHRS and YFSETQ. The CDR3 runs 16 residues. V lost 6 bases to trimming and J lost 2 bases, with 20 bases between them. The CDR3: CASTSSRGAENYGYTF. CDR3 nucleotides: TGCGCCAGCACCTCTTCCCGGGGGGCGGAAAACTATGGCTACACCTTC.

The chain recombines TRBV30 with TRBJ2-3; D may be TRBD2 (5 bases). The CDR3 totals 13 residues. Per germline, CDR1 GTSNPN and CDR2 SVGIG (reference sequence). V was pared by 0 bases and J by 5 bases, with 9 bases between. CDR3 DNA: TGTGCCTGGAGTGTACTAGTAGGAGATACGCAGTATTTT. Amino acids: CAWSVLVGDTQYF.

The chain joins TRBV27 to TRBJ2-1; D not certain. This CDR3 contains 12 residues. V was clipped by 5 bases and J by 7 bases, with 9 bases between them. CDR1 MNHEY and CDR2 SMNVEV come from the germline V gene (reference sequence). The CDR3 here is CASSPRSNEQFF. DNA for the CDR3: TGTGCCAGCAGTCCCCGGTCGAATGAGCAGTTCTTC.

In this sample, this clone turned up once. The V gene is TRBV9, the J gene TRBJ2-1; possible D gene TRBD1, 6 bases. CDR3 length: 15 amino acids. Trimming took off 2 bases at V and 0 bases at J, with 9 bases between the two ends. CDR1 SGDLS and CDR2 YYNGEE come from the germline V gene. The CDR3: CASSVGTNSYNEQFF. The CDR3 DNA reads TGTGCCAGCAGCGTCGGGACAAACTCCTACAATGAGCAGTTCTTC.

There are a few counts of this clone. V gene TRBV30 combines with J gene TRBJ2-7, with 9 bases matching TRBD1. This CDR3 contains 14 residues. Trimming at V came to 5 bases and at J to 5 bases, leaving 10 bases not matched to a gene. Germline loops: CDR1 GTSNPN, CDR2 SVGIG (reference sequence). CDR3 sequence: CAWDRGSRYHEQYF. The CDR3 region has the DNA TGTGCCTGGGACAGGGGGTCCCGTTATCACGAGCAGTACTTC.